The rows below give T cell receptor beta chains drawn from one sample of a study of patients and donors after allogeneic stem cell transplantation. One entry per CDR3 protein, called by TCRdb with MiXCR from the RT-PCR reads. The sample has roughly 150,000 distinct CDR3 sequences; about 24% are singletons. Sequenced sample: blood, either unsorted or a sorted T cell fraction (not recorded which). The receptor source for this set is a human donor who was either an allogeneic HSCT recipient or a stem cell or donor lymphocyte infusion donor (not recorded which). It is not recorded whose cells these are; they may come from a transplant donor. CDR3s include the opening cysteine and the closing phenylalanine or tryptophan. Fields, in order: V gene, CDR3 protein.

V gene: TRBV7-9; CDR3 protein: CASSLEPQRETYEQYF
V gene: TRBV5-1; CDR3 protein: CASSLSTVIHEQYF
V gene: TRBV3-1; CDR3 protein: CASSQAIYNEQFF
V gene: TRBV20-1; CDR3 protein: CSARDLDSLWDTQYF
V gene: TRBV4-1; CDR3 protein: CASSRTKEGGNTEAFF
V gene: TRBV3-1; CDR3 protein: CASSPGTSGSGEQFF
V gene: TRBV28; CDR3 protein: CASNYGYTF
V gene: TRBV20-1; CDR3 protein: CSASGQTTNSYEQYF
V gene: TRBV6-6; CDR3 protein: CASSGYRVSQPQHF
V gene: TRBV6-6; CDR3 protein: CASSYSPRTRVYNEQFF
V gene: TRBV3-1; CDR3 protein: CASSQARLGGRSTDTQYF
V gene: TRBV2; CDR3 protein: CASSGLGEKDTQYF
V gene: TRBV20-1; CDR3 protein: CSASKSGEAFF
V gene: TRBV18; CDR3 protein: CASSPDSTSYNEQFF
V gene: TRBV3-1; CDR3 protein: CASSQQGANTEAFF
V gene: TRBV4-1; CDR3 protein: CASSHSNQPQHF
V gene: TRBV3-1; CDR3 protein: CASSQDRWQAWFYNEQFF
V gene: TRBV5-1; CDR3 protein: CASSLTSYGYTF
V gene: TRBV19; CDR3 protein: CASSIRDKGLDTQYF
V gene: TRBV12-3/TRBV12-4; CDR3 protein: CASSTHTSGVTETQYF
V gene: TRBV7-9; CDR3 protein: CASSPTIGYQPQHF
V gene: TRBV6-5; CDR3 protein: CASSPYYSGGGTDTQYF
V gene: TRBV29-1; CDR3 protein: CSVQRGGTDTQYF
V gene: TRBV12-3/TRBV12-4; CDR3 protein: CASRIGPGPQHF
V gene: TRBV10-3; CDR3 protein: CAISEGDTQYF
V gene: TRBV5-6; CDR3 protein: CVAILGGSGALKAFF
V gene: TRBV11-2; CDR3 protein: CASRGIRDSNNYGYTF
V gene: TRBV20-1; CDR3 protein: CSGREPGGRTDTQYF
V gene: TRBV6-5; CDR3 protein: CASSYLSRGHEQETQYF
V gene: TRBV9; CDR3 protein: CASSGPRLVTNTGELFF
V gene: TRBV29-1; CDR3 protein: CSAPLAGGYNEQFF
V gene: TRBV12-3/TRBV12-4; CDR3 protein: CASISGTMNTEAFF
V gene: TRBV12-3/TRBV12-4; CDR3 protein: CASSFGGTYEQYF
V gene: TRBV3-1; CDR3 protein: CASSQGPGGPGNEQFF
V gene: TRBV12-3/TRBV12-4; CDR3 protein: CASSLGSQPQHF
V gene: TRBV7-3; CDR3 protein: CASSLRPRPQGTQYF
V gene: TRBV20-1; CDR3 protein: CSARDYGNTGELFF
V gene: TRBV29-1; CDR3 protein: CSVEHRGKPEAFF
V gene: TRBV12-3/TRBV12-4; CDR3 protein: CASSSPRQGDSPLHF
V gene: TRBV20-1; CDR3 protein: CSAYQTRGKNTIYF
V gene: TRBV10-3; CDR3 protein: CAISESRAGSTLEAFF
V gene: TRBV10-2; CDR3 protein: CASQVGTEAFF
V gene: TRBV5-5; CDR3 protein: CASSSKGQGAGQPQHF
V gene: TRBV18; CDR3 protein: CASSPTTGYEQYF
V gene: TRBV9; CDR3 protein: CASSKLNTEAFF
V gene: TRBV27; CDR3 protein: CASKRDKTYQETQYF
V gene: TRBV12-3/TRBV12-4; CDR3 protein: CASSFLGANQPQHF
V gene: TRBV10-3; CDR3 protein: CAISGDREGGMEETQYF